This T cell receptor beta chain was found in a study of cytomegalovirus exposure and HLA in healthy donors. PCR employed 60 Vbeta and 13 Jbeta primers. Clones were sequenced by immunoSEQ multiplex PCR, and TCRdb holds only the in-frame ones, with some missing. The data hold just over 150,000 clones, with roughly 80% observed a single time. The source material was PBMCs. The sequence derives from a man between 18 and 35 years old in good health and CMV-seronegative.

DNA for the CDR3: TGTGCCAGCAGCCTACGTGGTAACTACGAGCAGTACTTC. The encoded protein is CASSLRGNYEQYF. The rearrangement joins TRBV5-8 to TRBJ2-5; D is ambiguous. The last part of the DNA fits TRBJ2-7 better; the J call may be wrong. CDR3 size: 13 residues. Germline V gives CDR1 SGHTS, CDR2 YDEGEE.